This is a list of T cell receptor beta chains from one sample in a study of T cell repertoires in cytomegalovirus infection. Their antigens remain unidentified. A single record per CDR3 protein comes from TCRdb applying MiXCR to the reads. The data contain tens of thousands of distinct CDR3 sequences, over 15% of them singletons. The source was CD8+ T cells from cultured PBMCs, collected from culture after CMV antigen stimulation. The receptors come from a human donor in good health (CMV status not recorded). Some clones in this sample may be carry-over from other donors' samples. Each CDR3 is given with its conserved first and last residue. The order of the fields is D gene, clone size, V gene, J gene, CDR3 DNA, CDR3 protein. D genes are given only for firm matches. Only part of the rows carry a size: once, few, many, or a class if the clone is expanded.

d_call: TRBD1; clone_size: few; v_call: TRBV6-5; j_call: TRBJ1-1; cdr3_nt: TGTGCCAGCAGGAAAGGACAGGGTTTGAACACTGAAGCTTTCTTT; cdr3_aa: CASRKGQGLNTEAFF
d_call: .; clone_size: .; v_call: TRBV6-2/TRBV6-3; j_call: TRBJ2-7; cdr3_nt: TGTGCCAGCAGTTACACGGAAACAGGATCCGAGCAGTACTTC; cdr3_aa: CASSYTETGSEQYF
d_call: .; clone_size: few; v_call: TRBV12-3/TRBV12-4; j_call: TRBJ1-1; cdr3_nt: TGTGCCAGCAGTTTTGCAATGAACACTGAAGCTTTCTTT; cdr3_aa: CASSFAMNTEAFF
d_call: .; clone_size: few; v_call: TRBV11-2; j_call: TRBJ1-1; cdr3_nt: TGTGCCAGCAGCTTAGCTGCCACCAACACTGAAGCTTTCTTT; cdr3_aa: CASSLAATNTEAFF
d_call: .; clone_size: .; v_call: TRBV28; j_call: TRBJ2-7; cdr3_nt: TGTGCCAGCAGTTACACTACGGGCTCCTACGAGCAGTACTTC; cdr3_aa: CASSYTTGSYEQYF
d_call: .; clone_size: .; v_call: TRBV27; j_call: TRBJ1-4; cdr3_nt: TGTGCCAGCAGTTTGGCGGGACACCCACCCCAAAGGGAAAAACTGTTTTTT; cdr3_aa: CASSLAGHPPQREKLFF
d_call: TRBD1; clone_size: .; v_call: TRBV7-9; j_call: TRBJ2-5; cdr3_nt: TGTGCCAGCAGCTTAAACCCGACAGGGCAAGAGACCCAGTACTTC; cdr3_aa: CASSLNPTGQETQYF
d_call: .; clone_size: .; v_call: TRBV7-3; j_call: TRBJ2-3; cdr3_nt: TGTGCCAGCAGCTTAGGTGTGGCAGGCCCCTCCACGCAGTATTTT; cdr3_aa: CASSLGVAGPSTQYF
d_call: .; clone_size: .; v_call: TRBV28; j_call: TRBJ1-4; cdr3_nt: TGTGCCAGCAGCCATCAAGGAGGTATTGAAAAACTGTTTTTT; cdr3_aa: CASSHQGGIEKLFF
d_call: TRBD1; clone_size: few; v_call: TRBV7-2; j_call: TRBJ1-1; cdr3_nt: TGTGCCAGCAGCTTGACAGGGGGCGCGAACACTGAAGCTTTCTTT; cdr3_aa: CASSLTGGANTEAFF
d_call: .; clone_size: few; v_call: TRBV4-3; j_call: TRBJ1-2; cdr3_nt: TGCGCCAGCAGCCAAGATATTTTTACAGGGCACCTTAACTATGGCTACACCTTC; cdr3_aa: CASSQDIFTGHLNYGYTF
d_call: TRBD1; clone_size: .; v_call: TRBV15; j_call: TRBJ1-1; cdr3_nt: TGTGCCGTAAACAGGGGGTCGAACACTGAAGCTTTATTT; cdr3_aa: CAVNRGSNTEALF
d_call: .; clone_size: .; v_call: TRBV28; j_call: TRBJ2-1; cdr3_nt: TGTGCCAGCAGTTTAGGGAGCTCCTACAATGAGCAGTTCTTC; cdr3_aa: CASSLGSSYNEQFF
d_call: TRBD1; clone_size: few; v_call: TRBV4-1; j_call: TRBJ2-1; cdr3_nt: TGCGCCAGCAAAGGCGGACAGGGCAATGAGCAGTTCTTC; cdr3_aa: CASKGGQGNEQFF
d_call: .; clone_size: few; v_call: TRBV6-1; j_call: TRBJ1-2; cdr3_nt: TGTGCCAGCAGTCCGGACAGTAACTATGGCTACACCTTC; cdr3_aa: CASSPDSNYGYTF
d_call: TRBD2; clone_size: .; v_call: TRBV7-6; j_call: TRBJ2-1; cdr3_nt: TGTGCCAGCAGCATTAGCGGGGGACACAATGAGCAGTTCTTC; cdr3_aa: CASSISGGHNEQFF
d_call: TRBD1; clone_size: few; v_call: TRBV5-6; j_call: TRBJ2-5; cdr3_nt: TGTGCCAGCAGCTTTAACCCGGGACAGGGGGAGACCCAGTACTTC; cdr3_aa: CASSFNPGQGETQYF
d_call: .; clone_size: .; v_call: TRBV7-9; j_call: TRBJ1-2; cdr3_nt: TGTGCCAGCAGCTCCCTCGACGGACCCGGCTATGGCTACACCTTC; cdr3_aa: CASSSLDGPGYGYTF
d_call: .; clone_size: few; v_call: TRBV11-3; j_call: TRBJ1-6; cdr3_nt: TGTGCCAGCAGCTTGAGAGGGACCGATTCACCCCTCCACTTT; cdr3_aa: CASSLRGTDSPLHF
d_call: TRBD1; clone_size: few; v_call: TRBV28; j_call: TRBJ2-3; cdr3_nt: TGTGCCAGCAGTGCGGGACAGGGGGTAGCAGATACGCAGTATTTT; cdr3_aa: CASSAGQGVADTQYF
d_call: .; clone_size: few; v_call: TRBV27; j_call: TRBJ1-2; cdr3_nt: TGTGCCAGCTCTGCGGGGAGGTGGGATGGCTACACCTTC; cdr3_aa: CASSAGRWDGYTF
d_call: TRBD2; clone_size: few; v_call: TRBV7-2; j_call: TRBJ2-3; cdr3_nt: TGTGCCAGCAGCTTACTCGCGGGGGGGCCGCGTACGCAGTATTTT; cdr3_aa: CASSLLAGGPRTQYF
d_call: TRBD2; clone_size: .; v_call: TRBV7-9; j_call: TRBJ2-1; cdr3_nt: TGTGCCAGCAGCTTAGATTCCGGGACTAGCGGGAGGTCGAATGAGCAGTTCTTC; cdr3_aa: CASSLDSGTSGRSNEQFF